Shown below are 2 T cell receptor beta chains from a single sample sequenced in a study of T-cell memory formation after mild COVID-19. TCRdb re-called the 5' RACE reads through MiXCR, storing one row per CDR3 protein. The sample holds around 130,000 distinct CDR3 sequences, approximately 5.9% seen once. Source material: PBMCs or a T cell subset sorted from them (not recorded which). Receptor source: an adult woman who had mild COVID-19 (a few samples of this study predate the infection). Cell type and time point are not known.

V usage is TRBV11-1 and J usage is TRBJ1-2; no firm D call. In germline, CDR1 is SGHAT, CDR2 FQDESV (reference sequence). Between the trimmed V and J ends, which lost 3 bases and 4 bases, there was a span of 15 bases. The CDR3 contains 15 residues. The CDR3 region has the DNA TGTGCCAGCAGCTTTAGTGGGTCGGGCGTCTATGGCTACACCTTC. This encodes CASSFSGSGVYGYTF.

The rearrangement joins TRBV27 to TRBJ1-1, with D maybe TRBD1 (5 bases). With 6 bases removed from V and 1 base from J, the gap between germline ends came to 21 bases. The germline V gene encodes CDR1 MNHEY and CDR2 SMNVEV (reference sequence). The CDR3 totals 17 residues. The CDR3 DNA reads TGTGCCAGCAGCCAGGGCAGGAGCCGATACTGGAACACTGAAGCTTTCTTT. Translated, it gives CASSQGRSRYWNTEAFF.